This TCR beta chain was found in a study of T cell repertoires in cytomegalovirus infection. Overall study: Both recently identified HLA-C-restricted and well-studied HLA-B-restricted CMV epitopes were used in the study. Public signatures in TCR beta pointed to CMV infection and matching HLA type. Findings of the study overall: Identification of carriers of CMV plus the relevant HLA was achieved through cumulative public TCR beta family frequency.

MiXCR, applied by TCRdb to the reads, yields one record per CDR3 protein. The sample includes approximately 1,000,000 distinct CDR3 sequences, about a third seen only once; the top ten take more than 13%. With respect to this clonotype: The antigen remains undetermined.

V lost 6 bases, J lost 10 bases, and 19 bases lay in between. Germline V gives CDR1 SGHDT, CDR2 YYEEEE. CDR3 length equals 13 residues. The source is a human donor in good health (CMV status not recorded). Some clones in this sample may be carry-over from other donors' samples. Specimen: cultured CD8+ T cells from PBMCs, collected from culture after CMV antigen stimulation. V usage is TRBV5-6 and J usage is TRBJ1-2, with D uncertain. The CDR3 DNA sequence: TGTGCCAGCACCCCAAGAGGGAGTTTTGTCTACACCTTC. Translation: CASTPRGSFVYTF.